The next 9 T cell receptor beta chains were all read from a single sample in a study of Ad26.COV2.S vaccination and SARS-CoV-2 variants. Indicated treatment: around 19 received Ad26.COV2.S at low or high dose, single or two shots; 5 received placebo; per-sample allocation not given. Vaccine and placebo recipients were sampled on day 63 after the first injection. Method: immunoSEQ multiplex PCR; TCRdb's copy keeps in-frame clones and lacks some. Of fewer than 400,000 clones listed, more than 85% were seen once; the top ten hold 3% to 4.5%. This sample comprised peripheral blood, obtained in a trial of Ad26.COV2.S vaccine versus placebo. The receptors shown here come from a person aged 18-60 years who received the Ad26.COV2.S COVID-19 vaccine or a placebo.

V gene TRBV2 combines with J gene TRBJ2-3; TRBD2 agrees at 16 bases. The trim removed 7 bases at V and 2 bases at J, leaving 6 bases unmatched. The CDR3 spans 17 residues. Germline V gene sequence: CDR1 SNHLY, CDR2 FYNNEI. In nucleotides, the CDR3 is TGTGCCAGCACCAAGGGACTAGCGGGGGGGTACACAGATACGCAGTATTTT. Translation: CASTKGLAGGYTDTQYF.

The chain has TRBV5-1 and TRBJ2-7, with unresolved D. The CDR3 has 13 residues. Trimming stripped 0 bases from V and 5 bases from J, with 9 bases between. Per the germline V gene, CDR1 is SGHRS and CDR2 is YFSETQ. The CDR3 DNA follows: TGCGCCAGCAGCTTGGACAGTCCTAACGAGCAGTACTTC. It is translated as CASSLDSPNEQYF.

This sequence joins TRBV7-8 and TRBJ2-5; perhaps TRBD1 as D (6 bases). Germline V gene lookup returns CDR1 SGHVS and CDR2 FQNEAQ. V lost 6 bases to trimming and J lost 1 base, with 18 bases between them. The length of the CDR3 is 16 residues. Here the CDR3 reads CASRKARGAAQETQYF. In DNA form, the CDR3 reads TGTGCCAGCAGGAAGGCCAGGGGCGCTGCCCAAGAGACCCAGTACTTC.

The chain carries TRBV9 and TRBJ2-2; D not resolved. The germline V gene encodes CDR1 SGDLS and CDR2 YYNGEE. The CDR3 extends over 13 amino acids. The germline V and J ends were trimmed by 3 bases and 8 bases, with 11 bases remaining between them. CDR3 amino acids: CASSASFVGELFF. The CDR3 DNA is TGTGCCAGCAGCGCGTCCTTTGTTGGGGAGCTGTTTTTT.

Only a few counts were recorded for this clone. The rearrangement uses TRBV29-1 and TRBJ1-2; D gene ambiguous. CDR1 is SQVTM, CDR2 ANQGSEA, per germline. The CDR3 covers 10 residues. V lost 3 bases to trimming and J lost 14 bases, with 13 bases between them. For the CDR3, the DNA is TGCAGCGTTGAGGACCCGTTCCGGACCTTC. Encoded protein: CSVEDPFRTF.

This clone occurred many times. The chain couples TRBV6-6 to TRBJ1-3; 8 bases match TRBD1. Looked up from germline, CDR1 is MNHNY and CDR2 is SVGAGI (reference sequence). Losses at the gene ends were 10 bases for V and 4 bases for J; bases not matched to a gene: 6. The CDR3 contains 13 residues. CDR3 sequence reads: CATRQGYGNTIYF. The CDR3 DNA follows: TGTGCCACCCGACAGGGGTACGGAAACACCATATATTTT.

The V and J genes are TRBV11-2 and TRBJ1-5; 7 bases are shared with TRBD1. The CDR3 covers 18 residues. Germline CDR1 reads SGHAT; CDR2 reads FQNNGV. The ends lost 5 bases at V and 1 base at J; junction bases unmatched: 14. The CDR3 DNA sequence: TGTGCCAGCAGCCGGGACAGCGATGACCCTTTCAGCAATCAGCCCCAGCATTTT. Amino acid sequence: CASSRDSDDPFSNQPQHF.

V and J are TRBV30 and TRBJ2-3; weak D call: TRBD2 (7 bases). Germline V gene lookup returns CDR1 GTSNPN and CDR2 SVGIG (reference sequence). V lost 5 bases, J lost 1 base, and 13 bases lay in between. This CDR3 spans 14 amino acids. DNA for the CDR3: TGTGCCTGGGGCGCGGGGGCCGGCACAGATACGCAGTATTTT. Its protein is CAWGAGAGTDTQYF.

The chain is built from TRBV7-2 and TRBJ2-3; TRBD2 agrees at 12 bases. The CDR3 has 16 residues. Germline trimming cut 4 bases from V and 4 bases from J; bases unmatched to any gene: 6. Germline V gene sequence: CDR1 SGHTA, CDR2 FQGNSA. This CDR3 reads CASSSMLAGGPDTQYF. The CDR3 nucleotides are TGTGCCAGCAGCTCAATGCTAGCGGGGGGGCCAGATACGCAGTATTTT.